What follows are 2 T cell receptor beta chains derived from one specimen sequenced in a study of shared clonotypes between healthy human individuals (dated by TCRdb to about 2020). The library was obtained by the immunoSEQ multiplex PCR assay. What TCRdb holds here is the immuneACCESS table cut down to in-frame rearrangements. Part of the clones is not present; checked against another copy, under half of the missing clones reflect an unresolved V gene, and the others are unexplained. The sample includes around 690,000 clones, with less than 95% observed a single time. About a third of the sample is taken by the ten largest. The material sequenced was memory CD8+ T cells from PBMCs. Taken with the paper, the label for cell subset or site translates to: CD45RO+ cells pooled with CCR7-negative TemRA cells. The receptor set was obtained from a man between 18 and 35 years old in good health. Some clones in this sample may be carry-over from other donors' samples.

In its sample, this clone was seen once. This chain's CDR3 is CASSQVRIGPEAFF. For the CDR3, the DNA is TGCGCCAGCAGCCAAGTCCGGATTGGCCCTGAAGCTTTCTTT. V usage is TRBV4-3 and J usage is TRBJ1-1; D not resolved. With 1 base removed from V and 6 bases from J, the gap between germline ends came to 12 bases. This CDR3 comprises 14 residues. Germline CDR1 reads LGHNA; CDR2 reads YSLEER.

The chain's CDR3 is CASRGPGGAFYEQYF. CDR3 nucleotides: TGCGCCAGCAGGGGGCCAGGGGGCGCATTCTACGAGCAGTACTTC. V gene TRBV5-1 combines with J gene TRBJ2-7; 8 nucleotides align to TRBD1. The CDR3 contains 15 residues. The germline V gene encodes CDR1 SGHRS and CDR2 YFSETQ. V was pared by 5 bases and J by 3 bases, with 10 bases of the junction left unmatched.